Below, 27 T cell receptor beta chains from the same sample are listed, as sequenced in a study of Ad26.COV2.S vaccination and SARS-CoV-2 variants. TCRdb's copy holds only in-frame clones and misses some; the assay was immunoSEQ multiplex PCR. The table records 350,000 to 500,000 clones, roughly 89% of them present only once. Treatment indicated: roughly 18 received Ad26.COV2.S at low or high dose, single or two shots; about 5 received placebo; per-sample allocation not given. The study sampled participants on day 63 after the first vaccine or placebo injection. The specimen comprised peripheral blood, sampled in a trial of Ad26.COV2.S vaccine versus placebo. These receptors were taken from a person between 18 and 60 years old who received the Ad26.COV2.S COVID-19 vaccine or a placebo.

This chain joins TRBV7-9 and TRBJ1-6; D possibly corresponds to TRBD1 (5 bases). The CDR3 sequence is 14 residues long. The V end lost 5 bases, the J end lost 5 bases, and 10 bases lay between the germline ends. Germline CDR1 reads SEHNR; CDR2 reads FQNEAQ (reference sequence). CDR3 in amino acids: CASSPTENNSPLHF. The CDR3 DNA sequence: TGTGCCAGCAGCCCGACAGAAAATAATTCACCCCTCCACTTT.

The chain employs TRBV28 and TRBJ1-1; 7 bases align to TRBD1. V shed 9 bases and J 5 bases; nucleotides not matched to a gene: 12. CDR3 size: 14 residues. Per the germline V gene, CDR1 is MDHEN and CDR2 is SYDVKM. CDR3 amino acids: CASGTEGSLTEAFF. As DNA, the CDR3 is TGTGCCAGTGGGACAGAGGGGAGCCTTACTGAAGCTTTCTTT.

The V and J genes are TRBV6-5 and TRBJ1-1; D is unclear. Trimming left V 5 bases short and J 0 bases short, with 10 bases between. The CDR3 consists of 14 residues. Germline V gene sequence: CDR1 MNHEY, CDR2 SVGAGI. CDR3 residues: CASSKPTLNTEAFF. The CDR3 DNA reads as TGTGCCAGCAGTAAACCGACACTGAACACTGAAGCTTTCTTT.

V usage is TRBV5-1 and J usage is TRBJ1-1; perhaps TRBD1 as D (6 bases). This CDR3 spans 16 amino acids. Germline V CDR1 and CDR2: SGHRS, YFSETQ. V was cut by 1 base and J by 1 base, with 14 bases left in between. The CDR3 DNA reads as TGCGCCAGCAGCTTGTGGCAGGGGCGAGGGAACACTGAAGCTTTCTTT. This gives the protein CASSLWQGRGNTEAFF. Combining the CDR3 with reference TRBV5-1 and TRBJ1-1 gives the whole variable domain KAGVTQTPRYLIKTRGQQVTLSCSPISGHRSVSWYQQTPGQGLQFLFEYFSETQRNKGNFPGRFSGRQFSNSRSEMNVSTLELGDSALYLCASSLWQGRGNTEAFFGQGTRLTVV.

This clone appeared a single time. This rearrangement joins TRBV18 to TRBJ1-6; a weak D match, TRBD1 (5 bases). V lost 3 bases and J 7 bases, leaving 19 bases between the germline ends. The germline V gene encodes CDR1 KGHSH and CDR2 LQKENI. There are 17 residues in the CDR3. This CDR3 is CASSPPTGGNANSPLHF. CDR3 nucleotide sequence: TGTGCCAGCTCACCTCCTACAGGTGGGAATGCAAATTCACCCCTCCACTTT.

This clone occurred a few times. The J gene is TRBJ1-3, the V gene TRBV15; TRBD1 is a possible D gene (5 bases). Per germline, CDR1 LNHNV and CDR2 YYDKDF (reference sequence). V gave up 0 bases and J gave up 2 bases, with 8 bases separating them. CDR3 length: 15 amino acids. The CDR3 DNA follows: TGTGCCACCAGCAGAGACCAGGGCACTGGAAACACCATATATTTT. This encodes CATSRDQGTGNTIYF.

This clone was detected a few times. The rearrangement links TRBV18 to TRBJ1-2, with TRBD1 matching over 10 bases. Germline CDR1 and CDR2: KGHSH and LQKENI. J gave up 4 bases and V 5 bases, and 19 bases lay outside the gene matches. The CDR3 runs to 19 residues. DNA for the CDR3: TGTGCCAGCTCATTGTCCTCCCTGGGAGGGACAGGGGCTAGCTATGGCTACACCTTC. Encoded protein: CASSLSSLGGTGASYGYTF.

This rearrangement joins TRBV29-1 to TRBJ2-2; D uncertain. The CDR3 contains 13 residues. V was pared by 4 bases and J by 3 bases, with 9 bases between. The germline V gene has CDR1 SQVTM and CDR2 ANQGSEA. DNA of the CDR3: TGCAGCGTTGCCTTGGGGTACACCGGGGAGCTGTTTTTT. Amino acids: CSVALGYTGELFF.

The V and J genes are TRBV20-1 and TRBJ2-7; no clear D. This CDR3 has 12 residues. V was clipped by 3 bases and J by 1 base, with 7 bases between them. Germline-derived CDR1 and CDR2 are DFQATT and SNEGSKA (reference sequence). Here the CDR3 reads CSASGYSYEQYF. For the CDR3, the DNA is TGCAGTGCTAGTGGGTATTCCTACGAGCAGTACTTC.

The rearrangement uses TRBV11-3 and TRBJ1-3; D call uncertain. V was clipped by 3 bases and J by 0 bases, with 9 bases between them. Germline CDR1 SGHNT, CDR2 YENEEA. The CDR3 covers 15 residues. CDR3 amino acids: CASSFRRHSGNTIYF. The CDR3 bases are TGTGCCAGCAGCTTCCGGCGACACTCTGGAAACACCATATATTTT.

The J gene is TRBJ1-1, the V gene TRBV7-2; no clear D gene. The CDR3 is 15 amino acids. The germline gives CDR1 SGHTA, CDR2 FQGNSA. Trimming cost V 0 bases and J 1 base, with 9 bases left between them. CDR3 nucleotides: TGTGCCAGCAGCTTAGCAGGGTCCGGGAACACTGAAGCTTTCTTT. It translates to CASSLAGSGNTEAFF.

This chain uses TRBV2 with TRBJ1-1; D unresolved. Per germline, CDR1 SNHLY and CDR2 FYNNEI. V was shortened by 5 bases and J by 1 base, with 11 bases between the two germline ends. The CDR3 runs to 14 residues. CDR3 DNA sequence: TGTGCCAGCAGTTCTTACAGTACGAACACTGAAGCTTTCTTT. This gives the protein CASSSYSTNTEAFF.

V gene TRBV27 combines with J gene TRBJ2-3, with 7 bases that match TRBD2. CDR3 length equals 14 residues. V gave up 10 bases and J gave up 2 bases; unmatched junction bases: 9. Germline V gene lookup returns CDR1 MNHEY and CDR2 SMNVEV (reference sequence). The CDR3 here is CAKTLAEFTDTQYF. In nucleotides, the CDR3 is TGTGCCAAGACCCTAGCGGAGTTCACAGATACGCAGTATTTT.

V gene TRBV6-5 combines with J gene TRBJ2-2; 10 bases line up with TRBD1. Losses at the gene ends were 6 bases for V and 10 bases for J; bases not matched to a gene: 8. The CDR3 runs 14 residues. Germline V lookup: CDR1 MNHEY, CDR2 SVGAGI. The chain's CDR3 is CASRLDRGRVELFF. Here the CDR3 DNA reads TGTGCCAGCAGATTAGACAGGGGGCGGGTGGAGCTGTTTTTT.

V usage is TRBV5-4 and J usage is TRBJ2-5, with D unresolved. The germline V and J ends were trimmed by 0 bases and 5 bases, with 8 bases remaining between them. From germline, CDR1 is SGHNT and CDR2 YYREEE (reference sequence). The CDR3 extends over 13 amino acids. In nucleotides, the CDR3 is TGTGCCAGCAGCTTGGCGGCGCGGGAGACCCAGTACTTC. It yields the protein CASSLAARETQYF.

The J gene is TRBJ2-5, the V gene TRBV5-1; 11 bases are a match to TRBD2. CDR1 is SGHRS and CDR2 is YFSETQ in the germline V gene. CDR3 length: 16 amino acids. With 4 bases clipped from V and 0 bases from J, the junction kept 5 bases outside the gene matches. The CDR3 region has the DNA TGCGCCAGCAGCGTCGCTAGCGGGAGGTACCAAGAGACCCAGTACTTC. It translates to CASSVASGRYQETQYF.

The gene calls are TRBV6-5 and TRBJ1-2; the D gene is possibly TRBD1 (5 bases). There are 15 residues in the CDR3. Germline values: CDR1 MNHEY, CDR2 SVGAGI. V was clipped by 0 bases and J by 2 bases, with 10 bases between them. CDR3 protein: CASSYSGGRNYGYTF. In nucleotides, the CDR3 is TGTGCCAGCAGTTACTCGGGGGGGAGGAACTATGGCTACACCTTC.

The V gene is TRBV5-1, the J gene TRBJ1-1; a weak D match, TRBD1 (6 bases). The CDR3 is 17 residues long. CDR1 and CDR2 from the germline V gene are SGHRS and YFSETQ. Trimming pared 4 bases from V and 0 bases from J, leaving 19 bases between. CDR3 sequence: CASSPGQLHRMNTEAFF. Here the CDR3 DNA reads TGCGCCAGCAGCCCAGGACAGCTCCACCGAATGAACACTGAAGCTTTCTTT.

The V call is TRBV7-2, the J call TRBJ2-1; 7 nucleotides match TRBD2. This CDR3 is built from 15 residues. Trimming removed 1 base from V and 7 bases from J; junction bases left unmatched: 7. From germline, CDR1 is SGHTA and CDR2 FQGNSA. The CDR3 reads CASSLERGRWNEQFF. Here the CDR3 DNA reads TGTGCCAGCAGCTTAGAGCGGGGCAGGTGGAATGAGCAGTTCTTC.

This clone has just a few counts. The chain is built from TRBV3-1 (or the pseudogene TRBV3-2) and TRBJ1-4; D may be TRBD1 (5 bases). With 1 base removed from V and 0 bases from J, the gap between germline ends came to 9 bases. Germline values: CDR1 LGHDT, CDR2 YNNKEL (reference sequence). CDR3 size: 16 residues. CDR3 coding DNA: TGTGCCAGCAGCCAAGGGGACTCCGCAACTAATGAAAAACTGTTTTTT. It translates to CASSQGDSATNEKLFF.

This chain joins TRBV6-5 and TRBJ2-1, with 10 bases aligning to TRBD2. Trimming cost V 4 bases and J 7 bases; bases outside gene matches: 10. The germline V gene has CDR1 MNHEY and CDR2 SVGAGI. The CDR3 is made up of 16 amino acids. CDR3 amino acids: CASSSRWSGRANEQFF. The CDR3 DNA is TGTGCCAGCAGTTCCCGGTGGAGCGGGAGGGCAAATGAGCAGTTCTTC.

The chain combines TRBV5-1 with TRBJ2-7; no clear D gene. CDR1 SGHRS and CDR2 YFSETQ come from the germline V gene. The CDR3 loop spans 15 amino acids. Trimming removed 1 base at V and 3 bases at J, with 14 bases between. The CDR3 nucleotides read TGCGCCAGCAGCTTGCTCCCGCAGGCTGTCTACGAGCAGTACGTC. Amino acid sequence: CASSLLPQAVYEQYV.

The rearrangement joins TRBV4-1 to TRBJ1-6, with D possibly matching TRBD1 (5 bases). The CDR3 totals 18 residues. Germline CDR1 reads MGHRA; CDR2 reads YSYEKL. Trimming left V 0 bases short and J 0 bases short, with 12 bases between. CDR3 in amino acids: CASSQEARGSSYNSPLHF. The CDR3 nucleotides read TGCGCCAGCAGCCAAGAGGCTCGGGGGAGCTCCTATAATTCACCCCTCCACTTT.

The chain has TRBV6-2 or TRBV6-3 and TRBJ2-7; the D gene is possibly TRBD1 (6 bases). This CDR3 has 19 residues. In germline, CDR1 is MNHEY, CDR2 SVGEGT. V was shortened by 6 bases and J by 6 bases, with 33 bases between the two germline ends. The CDR3 here is CASSPPGTLAPSLSVEQYF. In DNA, the CDR3 is TGTGCCAGCAGCCCTCCCGGGACACTGGCTCCCTCGTTATCGGTCGAGCAGTACTTC.

This sequence joins TRBV2 and TRBJ1-3; D unresolved. Per the germline V gene, CDR1 is SNHLY and CDR2 is FYNNEI. There are 16 residues in the CDR3. Trimming shortened V by 5 bases and J by 0 bases, and 14 bases separated the two germline ends. The CDR3 spells CASSREAWSSGNTIYF. Written as DNA, the CDR3 is TGTGCCAGCAGTAGAGAGGCGTGGAGCTCTGGAAACACCATATATTTT.

J is TRBJ1-5 and V is TRBV19; perhaps TRBD1 as D (5 bases). The CDR3 covers 14 residues. V lost 7 bases and J lost 7, with 17 bases in between. The germline V gene has CDR1 LNHDA and CDR2 SQIVND (reference sequence). CDR3 sequence: CASKSQAGSQPQHF. DNA of the CDR3: TGTGCCAGTAAATCCCAGGCAGGGTCACAGCCCCAGCATTTT.

The chain recombines TRBV18 with TRBJ2-7; D uncertain. Trimming took 3 bases from V and 2 from J, leaving 8 bases between them. Germline-derived CDR1 and CDR2 are KGHSH and LQKENI. This CDR3 is built from 13 residues. CDR3 region: CASSPSGAYEQYV. The CDR3 DNA reads TGTGCCAGCTCACCCTCGGGCGCCTACGAGCAGTACGTC.